Below, 28 T cell receptor beta chains from the same sample are listed, as sequenced in a study of cytomegalovirus exposure and HLA in healthy donors. Sequencing was performed with immunoSEQ multiplex PCR; in TCRdb, only in-frame clones are kept and a portion is missing. The sample has 120,000 or so clones, approximately 90% seen once. Sequencing was carried out using PBMCs. All receptors derive from a woman in her late teens or twenties in good health and CMV-seronegative.

The chain joins TRBV6-6 to TRBJ2-3; perhaps TRBD2 as D (6 bases). V was shortened by 8 bases and J by 2 bases, with 14 bases between the two germline ends. In germline, CDR1 is MNHNY, CDR2 SVGAGI (reference sequence). This CDR3 is 14 amino acids long. CDR3 in amino acids: CASGGGGVTDTQYF. In nucleotides, the CDR3 is TGTGCCAGCGGGGGAGGCGGGGTCACAGATACGCAGTATTTT.

The J gene is TRBJ2-5, the V gene TRBV4-2; D is unresolved. This CDR3 has 14 amino acids. Trimming shortened V by 0 bases and J by 9 bases, and 14 bases separated the two germline ends. In germline, CDR1 is LGHNA, CDR2 YNFKEQ. As DNA, the CDR3 is TGTGCCAGCAGCCAAGACTCGTACTTCACGGCCCAGTACTTC. Translated: CASSQDSYFTAQYF.

J is TRBJ2-1 and V is TRBV5-6, with 10 bases identical to TRBD1. Unmatched junction bases numbered 4, after V lost 5 bases and J lost 2 bases. Germline lookup yields CDR1 SGHDT and CDR2 YYEEEE. CDR3 length equals 15 residues. The CDR3 region is CASSLTGGPYNEQFF. In DNA, the CDR3 is TGTGCCAGCAGTTTGACAGGGGGCCCCTACAATGAGCAGTTCTTC.

The chain links TRBV19 to TRBJ1-5; D gene uncertain. This CDR3 is 13 amino acids long. V lost 2 bases to trimming and J lost 5 bases, with 7 bases between them. The V gene's germline CDR1 is LNHDA and CDR2 SQIVND (reference sequence). CDR3 bases: TGTGCCAGTAGTATACCTCCCGATCAGCCCCAGCATTTT. Residues: CASSIPPDQPQHF.

J is TRBJ1-1 and V is TRBV5-1; a possible D gene is TRBD1 (5 bases). This CDR3 is 14 amino acids long. V lost 0 bases and J lost 6, with 12 bases in between. Per the germline V gene, CDR1 is SGHRS and CDR2 is YFSETQ. The CDR3 loop reads CASSLGRGDSEAFF. The CDR3 nucleotides are TGCGCCAGCAGCTTGGGACGGGGGGATTCTGAAGCTTTCTTT.

The chain has TRBV27 and TRBJ2-1; 7 bases are a match to TRBD2. Unmatched junction bases numbered 6, after V lost 3 bases and J lost 7 bases. The CDR3 is 14 residues long. Germline values: CDR1 MNHEY, CDR2 SMNVEV (reference sequence). Here the CDR3 reads CASSFVQLANEQFF. CDR3 sequence (DNA): TGTGCCAGCAGTTTTGTCCAACTAGCGAATGAGCAGTTCTTC.

The rearrangement links TRBV7-9 to TRBJ1-1; no clear D gene. Trimming pared 5 bases from V and 2 bases from J, leaving 9 bases between. There are 13 residues in the CDR3. Germline values: CDR1 SEHNR, CDR2 FQNEAQ (reference sequence). The CDR3 spells CASSDQINTEAFF. The CDR3 bases are TGTGCCAGCAGCGATCAGATTAACACTGAAGCTTTCTTT.

The chain has TRBV6-5 and TRBJ2-6, with D perhaps matching TRBD1 (6 bases). V was shortened by 6 bases and J by 2 bases, with 11 bases between the two germline ends. Looked up from germline, CDR1 is MNHEY and CDR2 is SVGAGI. The length of the CDR3 is 15 residues. The CDR3 reads CASSQTGTGANVLTF. The CDR3 DNA follows: TGTGCCAGCAGCCAAACAGGGACTGGGGCCAACGTCCTGACTTTC.

The rearrangement links TRBV30 to TRBJ2-7; D is unresolved. V gave up 5 bases and J gave up 3 bases, with 11 bases separating them. CDR3 length: 12 residues. The V gene's germline CDR1 is GTSNPN and CDR2 SVGIG (reference sequence). CDR3 DNA sequence: TGTGCCTGGGCTCCCCAGGACTACGAGCAGTACTTC. Translating gives CAWAPQDYEQYF.

This clone appeared a single time. V usage is TRBV4-2 and J usage is TRBJ2-1, with 8 nucleotides matching TRBD2. V dropped 4 bases and J dropped 3; count of bases not matched to a gene: 2. The CDR3 contains 14 residues. The V gene's germline CDR1 is LGHNA and CDR2 YNFKEQ. The CDR3 here is CASSPREGYNEQFF. The CDR3 nucleotides are TGTGCCAGCAGCCCCCGGGAGGGCTACAATGAGCAGTTCTTC.

The chain couples TRBV18 to TRBJ2-7; 13 bases agree with TRBD2. The germline CDR1 and CDR2 sequences are KGHSH and LQKENI. Trimming took 2 bases from V and 0 from J; bases not matched to a gene: 1. CDR3 length: 16 amino acids. The CDR3 coding sequence is TGTGCCAGCTCACCAAGGACTAGCGGGAGCTCCTACGAGCAGTACTTC. Protein: CASSPRTSGSSYEQYF.

The CDR3 region is CASSYTGRDTIYF. The CDR3 nucleotides read TGTGCCAGCAGCTATACAGGGAGGGACACCATATATTTT. The chain couples TRBV7-6 to TRBJ1-3; weak D call: TRBD1 (6 bases). The V gene's germline CDR1 is SGHVS and CDR2 FNYEAQ. The CDR3 is 13 amino acids. Between the trimmed V and J ends, which lost 4 bases and 8 bases, there was a span of 12 bases.

The chain links TRBV28 to TRBJ2-4; D not certain. This CDR3 comprises 13 residues. The germline V gene encodes CDR1 MDHEN and CDR2 SYDVKM. Trimming removed 9 bases from V and 0 bases from J, with 9 bases in between. The CDR3 DNA sequence: TGTGCCAGTACCGAACTAGCCAAAAACATTCAGTACTTC. Residues: CASTELAKNIQYF.

The J gene is TRBJ1-6, the V gene TRBV5-4, with D maybe TRBD1 (6 bases). Trimming took off 1 base at V and 10 bases at J, with 12 bases between the two ends. Germline CDR1 SGHNT, CDR2 YYREEE (reference sequence). This CDR3 spans 14 amino acids. The CDR3 DNA follows: TGTGCCAGCAGCTTGCGGCCAGGGGAGTCACCCCTCCACTTT. This gives the protein CASSLRPGESPLHF.

The chain combines TRBV28 with TRBJ2-2; 8 nucleotides agree with TRBD1. Losses at the gene ends were 5 bases for V and 6 bases for J; bases not matched to a gene: 8. This CDR3 is built from 15 residues. CDR1 is MDHEN, CDR2 SYDVKM, per germline. The CDR3 is CASSAGTGFAGELFF. CDR3 in DNA: TGTGCCAGCAGTGCCGGGACAGGATTCGCCGGGGAGCTGTTTTTT.

The gene calls are TRBV16 and TRBJ2-4; 9 bases map to TRBD1. Trimming cost V 4 bases and J 6 bases; bases outside gene matches: 7. This CDR3 is built from 15 residues. CDR1 is KGHSY and CDR2 is FQNENV in the germline V gene. The CDR3: CASSRSTGGGNIQYF. CDR3 sequence (DNA): TGTGCCAGCAGCCGGTCGACAGGGGGAGGAAACATTCAGTACTTC.

This chain connects TRBV11-2 to TRBJ2-5; 8 bases line up with TRBD1. Per the germline V gene, CDR1 is SGHAT and CDR2 is FQNNGV. This CDR3 region has 16 residues. V dropped 6 bases and J dropped 5; count of bases not matched to a gene: 14. In DNA form, the CDR3 reads TGTGCCAGCAGTACTATAAGGACAGGGCTCGGGGAGACCCAGTACTTC. As protein: CASSTIRTGLGETQYF. The complete variable domain, with remaining parts taken from reference TRBV11-2 and TRBJ2-5, reads EAGVAQSPRYKIIEKRQSVAFWCNPISGHATLYWYQQILGQGPKLLIQFQNNGVVDDSQLPKDRFSAERLKGVDSTLKIQPAKLEDSAVYLCASSTIRTGLGETQYFGPGTRLLVL.

This sequence joins TRBV25-1 and TRBJ2-2; no clear D gene. V dropped 7 bases and J dropped 0 bases, with 12 bases sitting between them. The CDR3 spans 15 residues. Germline CDR1 and CDR2: MGHDK and SYGVNS. CDR3 region: CASMYQGANTGELFF. The CDR3 DNA reads as TGTGCCAGCATGTATCAAGGAGCGAACACCGGGGAGCTGTTTTTT.

A single count supports this clone. The gene calls are TRBV29-1 and TRBJ2-3; D may be TRBD2 (5 bases). This CDR3 has 13 residues. Germline V gene data show CDR1 as SQVTM and CDR2 as ANQGSEA. V was cut by 8 bases and J by 4 bases, with 16 bases left in between. The CDR3 region has the DNA TGCAGCACCGAGGGTTCGAAGGCAGATACGCAGTATTTT. It encodes CSTEGSKADTQYF.

CDR3 DNA: TGCGCCAGCAGCTTGGTGCAGGGGGCCAACGGGGAGCTGTTTTTT. Protein sequence: CASSLVQGANGELFF. The genes are TRBV5-1 and TRBJ2-2; 8 bases line up with TRBD1. The germline CDR1 and CDR2 sequences are SGHRS and YFSETQ. This CDR3 contains 15 residues. Unmatched junction bases numbered 5, after V lost 0 bases and J lost 7 bases.

The genes are TRBV27 and TRBJ2-1; TRBD2 agrees at 7 bases. J gave up 0 bases and V 6 bases, and 8 bases lay outside the gene matches. The CDR3 is 16 residues long. CDR1 is MNHEY and CDR2 is SMNVEV in the germline V gene (reference sequence). As DNA, the CDR3 is TGTGCCAGCAGCCGGAAAGCGGGGAGCTCCTACAATGAGCAGTTCTTC. Protein product: CASSRKAGSSYNEQFF.

The chain combines TRBV5-1 with TRBJ2-7, with 7 bases lining up with TRBD1. Germline CDR1 is SGHRS and CDR2 is YFSETQ. The CDR3 spans 13 residues. J gave up 3 bases and V 0 bases, and 0 bases lay outside the gene matches. CDR3 coding DNA: TGCGCCAGCAGCTTGGGGACAGGCTACGAGCAGTACTTC. Its translation is CASSLGTGYEQYF.

V and J are TRBV7-2 and TRBJ2-1; 12 nucleotides match TRBD2. V shed 7 bases and J 3 bases; nucleotides not matched to a gene: 10. The CDR3 length is 17 residues. The germline V gene encodes CDR1 SGHTA and CDR2 FQGNSA. The CDR3 here is CASTSGASGGVYNEQFF. CDR3 in DNA: TGTGCCAGCACCTCGGGAGCTAGCGGGGGGGTCTACAATGAGCAGTTCTTC.

This chain uses TRBV28 with TRBJ1-1; 7 nucleotides match TRBD1. Germline V CDR1 and CDR2: MDHEN, SYDVKM. CDR3 length equals 15 residues. V was pared by 6 bases and J by 1 base, with 8 bases of the junction left unmatched. The chain's CDR3 is CASRAPGQKNTEAFF. DNA for the CDR3: TGTGCCAGCAGGGCGCCGGGACAGAAGAACACTGAAGCTTTCTTT.

This clone is a singleton in its sample. This sequence joins TRBV5-1 and TRBJ1-4; D is perhaps TRBD1 (6 bases). Germline V CDR1 and CDR2: SGHRS, YFSETQ. The germline V and J ends were trimmed by 0 bases and 4 bases, with 7 bases remaining between them. The CDR3 has 14 residues. CDR3 loop: CASSLDRDNEKLFF. The DNA of the CDR3 is TGCGCCAGCAGCTTGGACAGGGATAATGAAAAACTGTTTTTT.

The gene calls are TRBV6-6 and TRBJ1-1; D gene uncertain. Germline V gene data show CDR1 as MNHNY and CDR2 as SVGAGI (reference sequence). The CDR3 is 15 amino acids. The ends were cut back, 11 bases at V and 0 bases at J, with 19 bases in the middle. The CDR3 region has the DNA TGTGCCGACTACGGGAGGTGGGTGATGAACACTGAAGCTTTCTTT. Its translation: CADYGRWVMNTEAFF.

The V and J genes are TRBV7-9 and TRBJ2-7; 7 positions match TRBD2. This CDR3 has 18 amino acids. J gave up 6 bases and V 0 bases, and 17 bases lay outside the gene matches. Germline lookup yields CDR1 SEHNR and CDR2 FQNEAQ (reference sequence). The CDR3 spells CASSLARGRASGPGEQYF. The DNA of the CDR3 is TGTGCCAGCAGCTTAGCTCGCGGTAGGGCTAGCGGTCCGGGCGAGCAGTACTTC.

This clone turned up a few times. The chain uses TRBV5-6 and TRBJ1-2; TRBD1 matches 7 bases. CDR3 size: 15 residues. Germline trimming cut 2 bases from V and 4 bases from J; bases unmatched to any gene: 8. The germline CDR1 and CDR2 sequences are SGHDT and YYEEEE. This chain's CDR3 is CASSFVSGGSYGYTF. The CDR3 coding sequence is TGTGCCAGCAGCTTTGTCTCAGGGGGTAGCTATGGCTACACCTTC.